Sequencing of this T cell receptor (beta chain) was carried out in a study of sequential checkpoint blockade in melanoma. Across the whole study: First-line arms were nivolumab then ipilimumab, or the reverse, randomized 1:1. Each arm's sequence ended with maintenance nivolumab.

The assay was immunoSEQ multiplex PCR, and TCRdb's table has in-frame clones only and misses some. Of over 15,000 clones listed, approximately 60% were seen once; the top ten hold under 20%. Between the trimmed V and J ends, which lost 0 bases and 1 base, there was a span of 4 bases. Germline-derived CDR1 and CDR2 are SGHKS and YYEKEE (reference sequence). This CDR3 is built from 13 residues. Stated treatment: randomized to nivolumab then ipilimumab (arm A) or the reverse (arm B). From thawed PBMCs, live CD3+CD8+ cells negative for CD19 and CD56 were sorted. This sequence was found in a human donor with melanoma. The chain has TRBV5-5 and TRBJ1-2; D unclear. The starting material was CD8+ T cells sorted from blood (inferred from file names), obtained from a patient given nivolumab and ipilimumab in sequence. CDR3 loop: CASSLDSNYGYTF. The CDR3 nucleotides read TGTGCCAGCAGCTTGGACAGTAACTATGGCTACACCTTC.